One sample yielded the 2 T cell receptor beta chains listed below, sequenced in a study of CD8+ T cells in alopecia areata. Sequencing templates came from extracted RNA that was reverse transcribed into cDNA. Assay used: immunoSEQ multiplex PCR; TCRdb lists only in-frame clones, some missing. Sampling found about 110,000 clones, none seen once. Sequenced material: lesional skin. These receptors were taken from a C3H/HeJ mouse with alopecia areata. The MHC haplotype of the strain is H2-k.

This clone came up many times. Each gene name is a mouse one. Incomplete CDR3 DNA: TGTGCCAGCAGTGAAAGACTGGACTCTAGTGCAGAA. It is translated as CASSERLDSSAE. The CDR3, in full, reads CASSERLDSSAETLYF. The chain recombines TRBV13-3 with TRBJ2-3; D possibly corresponds to TRBD2 (6 bases). The read is 4 residues too short to cover the CDR3 end, so that end is filled in from the germline J gene. Trimming stripped 2 bases from V and 0 bases from J, with 13 bases between. Germline loops: CDR1 NNHDY, CDR2 SYVADS. This CDR3 is 16 amino acids long.

Turning to this clone: Genes here carry mouse names. The missing CDR3 end, 4 residues past where the read stops, is filled in from the germline J gene. This rearrangement joins TRBV13-3 to TRBJ2-7; D not resolved. The V gene lost 0 bases and the J gene lost 1 base, with 8 bases spanning the gap. Germline CDR1 and CDR2: NNHDY and SYVADS. The CDR3 consists of 14 residues. The CDR3 protein is CASSDARTSYEQYF. CDR3 DNA, as far as it was read: TGTGCCAGCAGTGATGCACGAACTTCCTAT.